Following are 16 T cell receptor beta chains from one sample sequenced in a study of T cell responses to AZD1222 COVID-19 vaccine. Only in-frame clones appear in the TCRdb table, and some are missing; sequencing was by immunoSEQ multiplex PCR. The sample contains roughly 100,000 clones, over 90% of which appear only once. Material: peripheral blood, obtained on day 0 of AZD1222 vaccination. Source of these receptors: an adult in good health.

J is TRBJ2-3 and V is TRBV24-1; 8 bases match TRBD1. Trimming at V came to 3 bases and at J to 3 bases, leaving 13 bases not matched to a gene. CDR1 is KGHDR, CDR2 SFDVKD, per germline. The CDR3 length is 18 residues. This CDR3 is CATSDPVPDRGATDTQYF. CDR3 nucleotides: TGTGCCACCAGTGATCCTGTGCCTGACAGGGGTGCGACAGATACGCAGTATTTT.

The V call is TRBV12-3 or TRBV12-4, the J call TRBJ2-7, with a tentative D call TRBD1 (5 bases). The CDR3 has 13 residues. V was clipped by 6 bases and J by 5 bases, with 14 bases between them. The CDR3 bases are TGTGCCAGCAGCCCCGACCAGGGTGACGAGCAGTACTTC. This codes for CASSPDQGDEQYF.

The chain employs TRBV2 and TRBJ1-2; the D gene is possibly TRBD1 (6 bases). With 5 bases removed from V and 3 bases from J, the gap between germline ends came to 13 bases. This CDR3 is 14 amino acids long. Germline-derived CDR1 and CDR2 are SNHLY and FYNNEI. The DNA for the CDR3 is TGTGCCAGCAGTATCCCCGGACAGCACTATGGCTACACCTTC. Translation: CASSIPGQHYGYTF.

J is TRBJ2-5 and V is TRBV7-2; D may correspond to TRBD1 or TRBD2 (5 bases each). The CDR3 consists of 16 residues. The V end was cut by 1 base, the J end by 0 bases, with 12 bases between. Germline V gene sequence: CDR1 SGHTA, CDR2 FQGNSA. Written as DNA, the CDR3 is TGTGCCAGCAGCTTAGGGGGATGGGGGAACCAAGAGACCCAGTACTTC. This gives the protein CASSLGGWGNQETQYF.

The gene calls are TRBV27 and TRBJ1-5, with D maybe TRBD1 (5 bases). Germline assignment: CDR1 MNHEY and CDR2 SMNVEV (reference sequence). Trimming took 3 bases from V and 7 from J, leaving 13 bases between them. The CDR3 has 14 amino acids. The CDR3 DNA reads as TGTGCCAGCAGTTTCGAGGGGCTCGGGCAGCCCCAGCATTTT. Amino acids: CASSFEGLGQPQHF.

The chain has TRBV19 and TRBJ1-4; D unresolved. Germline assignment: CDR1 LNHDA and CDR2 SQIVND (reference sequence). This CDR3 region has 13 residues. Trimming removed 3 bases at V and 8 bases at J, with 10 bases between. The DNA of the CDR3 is TGTGCCAGTAGTATCGGCCTGAAGGAAAAACTGTTTTTT. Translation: CASSIGLKEKLFF.

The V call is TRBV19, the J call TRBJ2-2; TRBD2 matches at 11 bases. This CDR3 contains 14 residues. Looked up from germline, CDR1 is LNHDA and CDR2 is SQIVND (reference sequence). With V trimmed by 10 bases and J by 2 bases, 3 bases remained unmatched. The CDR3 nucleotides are TGTGCCACCCGACTAGCGGGAAACACCGGGGAGCTGTTTTTT. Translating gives CATRLAGNTGELFF.

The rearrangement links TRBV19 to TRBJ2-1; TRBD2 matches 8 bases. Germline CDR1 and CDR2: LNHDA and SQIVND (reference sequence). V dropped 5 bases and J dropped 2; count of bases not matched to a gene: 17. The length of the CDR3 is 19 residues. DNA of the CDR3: TGTGCCAGTAGTGGGCAGCGGGGTTACCCGGGAGGGGCCTACAATGAGCAGTTCTTC. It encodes CASSGQRGYPGGAYNEQFF. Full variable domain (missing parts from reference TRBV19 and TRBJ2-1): DGGITQSPKYLFRKEGQNVTLSCEQNLNHDAMYWYRQDPGQGLRLIYYSQIVNDFQKGDIAEGYSVSREKKESFPLTVTSAQKNPTAFYLCASSGQRGYPGGAYNEQFFGPGTRLTVL.

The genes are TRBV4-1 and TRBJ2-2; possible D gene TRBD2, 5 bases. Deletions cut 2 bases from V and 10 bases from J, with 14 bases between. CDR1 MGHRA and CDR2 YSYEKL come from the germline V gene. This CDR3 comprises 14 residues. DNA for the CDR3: TGCGCCAGCAGCCAAAGCGAGGGCAGAGCGGAGCTGTTTTTT. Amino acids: CASSQSEGRAELFF.

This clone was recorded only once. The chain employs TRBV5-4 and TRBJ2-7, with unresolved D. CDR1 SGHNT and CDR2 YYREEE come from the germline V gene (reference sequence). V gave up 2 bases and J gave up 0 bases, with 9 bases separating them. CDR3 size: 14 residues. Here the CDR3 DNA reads TGTGCCAGCAGCTTTGGGGATAACTCCTACGAGCAGTACTTC. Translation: CASSFGDNSYEQYF.

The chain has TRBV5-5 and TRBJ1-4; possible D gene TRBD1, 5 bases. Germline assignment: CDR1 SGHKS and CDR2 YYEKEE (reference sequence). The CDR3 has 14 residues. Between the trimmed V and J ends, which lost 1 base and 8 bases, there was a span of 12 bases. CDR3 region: CASSLQGQGEKLFF. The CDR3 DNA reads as TGTGCCAGCAGCTTGCAAGGTCAGGGCGAAAAACTGTTTTTT.

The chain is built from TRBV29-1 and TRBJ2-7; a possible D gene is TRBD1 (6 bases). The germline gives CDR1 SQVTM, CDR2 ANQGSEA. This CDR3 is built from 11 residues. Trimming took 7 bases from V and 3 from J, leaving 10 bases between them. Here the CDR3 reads CSARDNYEQYF. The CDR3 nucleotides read TGCAGCGCTAGGGACAACTACGAGCAGTACTTC.

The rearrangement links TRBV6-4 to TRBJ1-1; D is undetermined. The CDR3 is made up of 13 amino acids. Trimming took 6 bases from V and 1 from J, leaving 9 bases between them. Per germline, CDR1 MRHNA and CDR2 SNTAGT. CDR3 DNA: TGTGCCAGCAGCAATCGGGAGAACACTGAAGCTTTCTTT. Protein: CASSNRENTEAFF.

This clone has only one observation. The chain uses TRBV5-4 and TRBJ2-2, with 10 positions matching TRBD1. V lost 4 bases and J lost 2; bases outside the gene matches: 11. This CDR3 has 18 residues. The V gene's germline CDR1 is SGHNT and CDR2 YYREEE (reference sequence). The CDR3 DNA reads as TGTGCCAGCAGCCGTGAGCCCGGGACAGGGGTAAACACCGGGGAGCTGTTTTTT. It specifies CASSREPGTGVNTGELFF.

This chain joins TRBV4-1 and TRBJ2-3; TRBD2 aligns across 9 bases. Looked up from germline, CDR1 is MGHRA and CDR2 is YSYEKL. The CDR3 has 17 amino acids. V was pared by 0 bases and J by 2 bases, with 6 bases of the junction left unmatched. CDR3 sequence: CASSQDWASGDTDTQYF. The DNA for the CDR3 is TGCGCCAGCAGCCAAGACTGGGCTAGCGGGGACACAGATACGCAGTATTTT.

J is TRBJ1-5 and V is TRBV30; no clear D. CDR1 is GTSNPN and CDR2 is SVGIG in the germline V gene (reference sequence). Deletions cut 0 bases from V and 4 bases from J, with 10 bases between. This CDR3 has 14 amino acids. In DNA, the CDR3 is TGTGCCTGGAGTGTGCGCCTGGGAAATCAGCCCCAGCATTTT. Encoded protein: CAWSVRLGNQPQHF.